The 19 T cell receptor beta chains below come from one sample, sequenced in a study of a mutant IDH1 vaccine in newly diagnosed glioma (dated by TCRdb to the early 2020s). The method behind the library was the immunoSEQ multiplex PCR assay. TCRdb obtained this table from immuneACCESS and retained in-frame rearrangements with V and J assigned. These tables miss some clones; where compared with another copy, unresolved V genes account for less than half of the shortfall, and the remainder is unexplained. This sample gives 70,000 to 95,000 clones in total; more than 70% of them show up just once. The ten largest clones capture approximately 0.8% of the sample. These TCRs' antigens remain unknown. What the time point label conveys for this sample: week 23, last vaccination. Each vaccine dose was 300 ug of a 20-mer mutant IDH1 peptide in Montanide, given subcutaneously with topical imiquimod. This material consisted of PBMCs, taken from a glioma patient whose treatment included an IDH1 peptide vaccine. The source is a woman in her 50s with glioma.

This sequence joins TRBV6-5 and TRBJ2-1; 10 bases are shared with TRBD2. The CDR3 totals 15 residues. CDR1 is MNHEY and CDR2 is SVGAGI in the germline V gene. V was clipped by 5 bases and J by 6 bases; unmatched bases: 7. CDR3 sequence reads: CASSLLAGEVNEQFF. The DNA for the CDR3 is TGTGCCAGCAGTCTTCTAGCGGGAGAGGTCAATGAGCAGTTCTTC.

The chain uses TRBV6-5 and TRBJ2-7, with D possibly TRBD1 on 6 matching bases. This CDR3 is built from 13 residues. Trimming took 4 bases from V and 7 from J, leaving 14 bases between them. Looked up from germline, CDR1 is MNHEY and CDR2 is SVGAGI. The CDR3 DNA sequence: TGTGCCAGCAGTTTCGAAACAGGGAGAGAGCAGTACTTC. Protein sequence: CASSFETGREQYF.

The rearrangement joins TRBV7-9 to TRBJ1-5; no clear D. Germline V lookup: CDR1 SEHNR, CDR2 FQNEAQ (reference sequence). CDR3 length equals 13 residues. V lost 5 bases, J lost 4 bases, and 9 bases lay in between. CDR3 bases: TGTGCCAGCAGCCTCGGACCGAATCAGCCCCAGCATTTT. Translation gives CASSLGPNQPQHF.

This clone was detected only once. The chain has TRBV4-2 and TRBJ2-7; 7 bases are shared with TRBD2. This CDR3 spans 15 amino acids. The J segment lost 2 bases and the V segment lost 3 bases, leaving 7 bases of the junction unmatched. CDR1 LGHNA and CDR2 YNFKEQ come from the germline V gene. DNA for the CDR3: TGTGCCAGCAGCCAGCCGAAGCGGGGTGCCTACGAGCAGTACTTC. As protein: CASSQPKRGAYEQYF.

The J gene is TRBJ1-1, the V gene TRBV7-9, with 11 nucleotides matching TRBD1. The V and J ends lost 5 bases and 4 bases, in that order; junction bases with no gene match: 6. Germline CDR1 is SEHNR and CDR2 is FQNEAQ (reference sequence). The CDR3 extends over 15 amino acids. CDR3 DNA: TGTGCCAGCAGCACGGGACAGGGGGAGAGCACTGAAGCTTTCTTT. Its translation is CASSTGQGESTEAFF.

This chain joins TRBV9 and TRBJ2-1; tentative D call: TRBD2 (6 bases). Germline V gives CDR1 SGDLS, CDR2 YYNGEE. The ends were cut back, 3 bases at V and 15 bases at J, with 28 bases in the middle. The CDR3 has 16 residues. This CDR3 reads CASSDGTYGGASDGFF. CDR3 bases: TGTGCCAGCAGCGATGGGACTTACGGTGGGGCTAGCGATGGGTTCTTC. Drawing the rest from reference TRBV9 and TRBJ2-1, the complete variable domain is DSGVTQTPKHLITATGQRVTLRCSPRSGDLSVYWYQQSLDQGLQFLIQYYNGEERAKGNILERFSAQQFPDLHSELNLSSLELGDSALYFCASSDGTYGGASDGFFGPGTRLTVL.

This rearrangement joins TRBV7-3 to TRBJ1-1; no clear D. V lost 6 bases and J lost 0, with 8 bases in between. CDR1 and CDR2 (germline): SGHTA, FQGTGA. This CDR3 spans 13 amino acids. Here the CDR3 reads CASSLELNTEAFF. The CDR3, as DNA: TGTGCCAGCAGTTTAGAATTGAACACTGAAGCTTTCTTT. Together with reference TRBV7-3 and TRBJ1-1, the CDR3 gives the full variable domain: GAGVSQTPSNKVTEKGKYVELRCDPISGHTALYWYRQSLGQGPEFLIYFQGTGAADDSGLPNDRFFAVRPEGSVSTLKIQRTERGDSAVYLCASSLELNTEAFFGQGTRLTVV.

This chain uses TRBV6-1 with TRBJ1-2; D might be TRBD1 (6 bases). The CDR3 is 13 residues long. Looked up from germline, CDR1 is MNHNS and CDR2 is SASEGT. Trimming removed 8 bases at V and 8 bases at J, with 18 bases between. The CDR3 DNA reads TGTGCCAGCTCGGTCGGGGGGGCGTACGGCTACACCTTC. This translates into CASSVGGAYGYTF.

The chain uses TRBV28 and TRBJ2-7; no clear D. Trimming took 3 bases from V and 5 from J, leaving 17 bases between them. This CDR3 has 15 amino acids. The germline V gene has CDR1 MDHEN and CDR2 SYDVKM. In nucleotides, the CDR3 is TGTGCCAGCAGTTTTATGGAAGAACTCCGCCACGAGCAGTACTTC. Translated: CASSFMEELRHEQYF.

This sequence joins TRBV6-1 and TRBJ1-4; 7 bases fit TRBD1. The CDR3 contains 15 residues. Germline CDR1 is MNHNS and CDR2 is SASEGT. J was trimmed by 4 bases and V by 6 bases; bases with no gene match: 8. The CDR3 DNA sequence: TGTGCCAGCAGCGATCGACAGGGCCTTAATGAAAAACTGTTTTTT. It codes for CASSDRQGLNEKLFF.

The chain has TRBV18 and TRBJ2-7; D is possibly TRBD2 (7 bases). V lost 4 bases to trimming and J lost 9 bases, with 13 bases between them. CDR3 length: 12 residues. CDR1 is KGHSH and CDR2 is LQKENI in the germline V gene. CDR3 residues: CASSQNREGQYF. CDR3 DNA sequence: TGTGCCAGCTCACAAAACAGGGAGGGGCAGTACTTC.

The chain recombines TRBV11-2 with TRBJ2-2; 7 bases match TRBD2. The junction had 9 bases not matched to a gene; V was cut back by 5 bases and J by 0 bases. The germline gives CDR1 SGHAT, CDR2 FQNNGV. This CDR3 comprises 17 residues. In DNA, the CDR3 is TGTGCCAGCAGCCGCTCCTTGACTAGCTCGAACACCGGGGAGCTGTTTTTT. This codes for CASSRSLTSSNTGELFF. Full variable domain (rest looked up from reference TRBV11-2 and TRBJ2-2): EAGVAQSPRYKIIEKRQSVAFWCNPISGHATLYWYQQILGQGPKLLIQFQNNGVVDDSQLPKDRFSAERLKGVDSTLKIQPAKLEDSAVYLCASSRSLTSSNTGELFFGEGSRLTVL.

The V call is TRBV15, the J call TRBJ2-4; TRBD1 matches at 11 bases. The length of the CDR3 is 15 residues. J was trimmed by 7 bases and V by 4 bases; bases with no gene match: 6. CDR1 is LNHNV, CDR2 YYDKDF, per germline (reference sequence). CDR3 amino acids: CATSKRGTGGNIQYF. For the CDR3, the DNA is TGTGCCACCAGCAAGCGAGGGACAGGGGGGAACATTCAGTACTTC.

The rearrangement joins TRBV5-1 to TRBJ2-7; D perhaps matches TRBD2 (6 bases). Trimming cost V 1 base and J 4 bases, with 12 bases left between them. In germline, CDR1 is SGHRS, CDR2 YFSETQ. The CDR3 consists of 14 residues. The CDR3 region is CASSLLGSGYEQYF. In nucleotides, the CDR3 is TGCGCCAGCAGCTTGCTCGGGAGTGGGTACGAGCAGTACTTC. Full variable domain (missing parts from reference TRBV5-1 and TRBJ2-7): KAGVTQTPRYLIKTRGQQVTLSCSPISGHRSVSWYQQTPGQGLQFLFEYFSETQRNKGNFPGRFSGRQFSNSRSEMNVSTLELGDSALYLCASSLLGSGYEQYFGPGTRLTVT.

CDR3 in DNA: TGTGCCATCAGCGAGAGAGCCTCACAACTAGATGAGCAGTTCTTC. It specifies CAISERASQLDEQFF. The chain has TRBV10-3 and TRBJ2-1; perhaps TRBD2 as D (5 bases). The germline V and J ends were trimmed by 6 bases and 8 bases, with 20 bases remaining between them. Germline values: CDR1 ENHRY, CDR2 SYGVKD. This CDR3 has 15 residues.

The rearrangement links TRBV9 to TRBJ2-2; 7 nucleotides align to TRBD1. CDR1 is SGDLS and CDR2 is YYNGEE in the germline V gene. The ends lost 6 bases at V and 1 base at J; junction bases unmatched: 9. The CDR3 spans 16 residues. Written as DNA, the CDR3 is TGTGCCAGCACGCTGACAGGGTCGCGGAACACCGGGGAGCTGTTTTTT. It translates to CASTLTGSRNTGELFF.

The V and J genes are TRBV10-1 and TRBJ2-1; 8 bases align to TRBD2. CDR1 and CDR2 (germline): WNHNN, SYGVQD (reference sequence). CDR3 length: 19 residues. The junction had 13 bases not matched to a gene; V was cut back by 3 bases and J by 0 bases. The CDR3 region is CASSDRQASGYSSYNEQFF. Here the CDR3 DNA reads TGCGCCAGCAGTGATAGGCAGGCTAGCGGGTACAGCTCCTACAATGAGCAGTTCTTC.

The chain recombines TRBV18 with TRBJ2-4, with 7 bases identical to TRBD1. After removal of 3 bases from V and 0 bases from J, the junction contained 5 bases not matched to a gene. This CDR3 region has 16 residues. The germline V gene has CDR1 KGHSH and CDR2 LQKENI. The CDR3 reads CASSPRDSLAKNIQYF. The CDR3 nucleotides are TGTGCCAGCTCACCCCGGGACAGCCTAGCCAAAAACATTCAGTACTTC.

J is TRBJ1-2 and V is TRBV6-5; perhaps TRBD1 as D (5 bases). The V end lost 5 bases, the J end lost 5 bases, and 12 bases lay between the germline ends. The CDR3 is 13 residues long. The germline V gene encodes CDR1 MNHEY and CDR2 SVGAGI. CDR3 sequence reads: CASSRDGPYGYTF. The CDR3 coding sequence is TGTGCCAGCAGTCGGGACGGCCCATATGGCTACACCTTC.